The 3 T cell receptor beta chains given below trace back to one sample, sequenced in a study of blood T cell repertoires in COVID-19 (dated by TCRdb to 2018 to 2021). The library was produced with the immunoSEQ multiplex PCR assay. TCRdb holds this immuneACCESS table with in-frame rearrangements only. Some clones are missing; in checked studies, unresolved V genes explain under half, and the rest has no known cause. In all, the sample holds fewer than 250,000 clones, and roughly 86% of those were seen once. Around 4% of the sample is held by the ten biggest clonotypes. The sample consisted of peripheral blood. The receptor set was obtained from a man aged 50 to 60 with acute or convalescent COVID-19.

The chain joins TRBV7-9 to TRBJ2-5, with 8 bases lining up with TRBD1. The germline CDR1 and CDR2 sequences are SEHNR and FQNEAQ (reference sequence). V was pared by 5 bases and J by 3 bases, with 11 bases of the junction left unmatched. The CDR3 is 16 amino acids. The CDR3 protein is CASSPTWAGGEETQYF. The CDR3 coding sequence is TGTGCCAGCAGCCCCACATGGGCAGGGGGCGAAGAGACCCAGTACTTC.

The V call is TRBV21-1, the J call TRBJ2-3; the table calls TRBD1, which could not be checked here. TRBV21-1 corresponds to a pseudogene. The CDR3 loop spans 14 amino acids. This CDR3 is CASSIRESTDTQYF. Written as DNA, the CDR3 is TGTGCCAGCAGCATCAGGGAAAGCACAGATACGCAGTATTTT.

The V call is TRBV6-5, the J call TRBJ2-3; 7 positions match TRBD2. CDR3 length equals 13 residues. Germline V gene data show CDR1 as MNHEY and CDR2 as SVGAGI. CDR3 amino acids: CASRRGGTDTQYF. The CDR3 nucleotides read TGTGCTTCCCGGAGGGGAGGGACAGATACGCAGTATTTT.